These T cell receptor beta chains were read from a single sample in a study of cytomegalovirus exposure and HLA in healthy donors. Assay: immunoSEQ multiplex PCR; the TCRdb copy retains only in-frame clones and omits some. The data contain over 130,000 clones, 61% of them singletons. Material: PBMCs. Every receptor here comes from a male donor in good health and CMV-seronegative. Both conserved end residues are trimmed from each CDR3.

V	J	CDR3
TRBV18	TRBJ2-5	ASSPRGLQETQY
TRBV5-4	TRBJ2-2	ASSRQTDFPGELF
TRBV6-5	TRBJ1-2	ASTRRDSIYYGYT
TRBV7-3	TRBJ2-6	ASSPIESGANVLT
TRBV2	TRBJ1-2	ASSEGGGGASGYT
TRBV7-3	TRBJ1-6	ASSWTGSNSPLH
TRBV9	TRBJ2-1	ASSVTALGGGYNEQF
TRBV6-4	TRBJ1-5	ASRFRGDQPQH
TRBV30	TRBJ2-2	AWSVVPGRDGELF
TRBV11-2	TRBJ1-6	ASSARGEWGWNPPLH
TRBV7-9	TRBJ1-2	ASSLTDYGYT
TRBV19	TRBJ1-4	ASSIMRAANEKLF
TRBV7-2	TRBJ2-1	ASSYTSGGVEQF
TRBV5-6	TRBJ2-1	ASSLVPTGRLYNEQF
TRBV2	TRBJ1-3	ASSDLGQGVGNTIY
TRBV19	TRBJ2-2	ASSIEIPGELF
TRBV27	TRBJ2-2	ASSPRPKTGELF
TRBV6-5	TRBJ1-1	ASRGGREAF
TRBV27	TRBJ1-1	ASSLREPNTEAF
TRBV27	TRBJ2-7	ASKWPGGAEQY
TRBV18	TRBJ1-5	ASSHDSHNQPQH
TRBV5-1	TRBJ2-1	ASSAGPSTNEQF
TRBV28	TRBJ2-5	ASSTHQLETQY
TRBV30	TRBJ1-5	AWKPRLRPGGPQH
TRBV7-6	TRBJ1-1	ASSLTEALGTEAF
TRBV27	TRBJ2-1	ASSFSLGQGGHEQF
TRBV29-1	TRBJ2-7	SVTFRDRGDYEQY